The present T cell receptor (beta chain) was sequenced within a study of blood T cell repertoires in COVID-19. Overall study: Acute and convalescent COVID-19 samples came from the United States, Italy and Spain.

The CDR3 has 14 residues. Germline CDR1 is MNHEY and CDR2 is SMNVEV (reference sequence). V was shortened by 1 base and J by 5 bases, with 8 bases between the two germline ends. In the authors' methods: Scientists estimated how many nucleated cells there were by amplifying reference gene primers. TCRdb keeps only in-frame clones here, not all; method: immunoSEQ multiplex PCR. V, J and clone size were drawn from that table, and D and trimming were deduced from the DNA. The profile shows approximately 200,000 clones, approximately 86% of them singletons. The chain recombines TRBV27 with TRBJ1-4, with a tentative D call TRBD1 (6 bases). The sequencing sample was made of PBMCs or T cells enriched from blood (not recorded which). The origin of this receptor is a woman in her thirties who had recovered from COVID-19. As DNA, the CDR3 is TGTGCCAGCAGTTTATTGCAGGGGAATGAAAAACTGTTTTTT. Translating gives CASSLLQGNEKLFF.